Listed below are T cell receptor beta chains from one sample, sequenced in a study of blood T cell repertoires in COVID-19. TCRdb keeps only in-frame clones here, not all; method: immunoSEQ multiplex PCR. The table records fewer than 250,000 clones, about 87% of them present only once. Sequences were obtained from peripheral blood. The receptors originated from a man in his sixties or seventies with acute or convalescent COVID-19. Each CDR3 is given with its conserved first and last residue. A D gene is named only where the DNA matches it firmly. The size entry is marked missing in some rows and otherwise reads once, few, many or a size class.

abundance | j_gene | v_gene | d_gene | CDR3aa | CDR3nt
- | TRBJ1-1 | TRBV9 | TRBD1 | CASSLRDRGGTEAFF | TGTGCCAGCAGCCTACGGGACAGGGGCGGCACTGAAGCTTTCTTT
- | TRBJ1-1 | TRBV11-2 | TRBD1 | CASSLGDSGNTEAFF | TGTGCCAGCAGCTTAGGGGACAGTGGAAACACTGAAGCTTTCTTT
- | TRBJ2-3 | TRBV9 | - | CASNAVVDTQYF | TGTGCCAGCAACGCGGTGGTAGATACGCAGTATTTT
- | TRBJ2-7 | TRBV20-1 | - | CSASKRPGDEQYF | TGCAGTGCTAGTAAGCGGCCAGGCGACGAGCAGTACTTC
- | TRBJ2-5 | TRBV5-1 | - | CASSFGGLRETQYF | TGCGCCAGCAGCTTCGGGGGGCTGAGGGAGACCCAGTACTTC
- | TRBJ2-1 | TRBV3-1/TRBV3-2 | - | CASSPGGRNEQFF | TGTGCCAGCAGCCCCGGCGGGCGGAATGAGCAGTTCTTC
- | TRBJ2-1 | TRBV11-2 | TRBD2 | CASSSGLAGGTEQFF | TGTGCCAGCAGCTCGGGACTAGCGGGAGGAACTGAGCAGTTCTTC
many | TRBJ2-7 | TRBV5-4 | - | CASSLGAGPYEQYF | TGTGCCAGCAGCTTGGGGGCGGGTCCCTACGAGCAGTACTTC
- | TRBJ2-3 | TRBV7-3 | - | CASSFGPLSTDTQYF | TGTGCCAGCAGCTTTGGGCCCCTTAGCACAGATACGCAGTATTTT
- | TRBJ1-1 | TRBV7-9 | TRBD1 | CASDRLDRGAEAFF | TGTGCCAGCGATAGACTTGACAGGGGGGCTGAAGCTTTCTTT
- | TRBJ2-5 | TRBV24-1 | TRBD1 | CATSDWTGGETQYF | TGTGCCACCAGTGATTGGACAGGGGGAGAGACCCAGTACTTC
- | TRBJ2-1 | TRBV27 | TRBD2 | CASSLNPSGRMNEQFF | TGTGCCAGCAGTCTCAACCCTAGCGGGAGGATGAATGAGCAGTTCTTC
- | TRBJ2-3 | TRBV19 | - | CASRSGSPTDTQYF | TGTGCCAGTAGGTCAGGGTCCCCCACAGATACGCAGTATTTT
- | TRBJ2-3 | TRBV12-3/TRBV12-4 | TRBD2 | CASMTSGTDTQYF | TGTGCCAGCATGACTAGCGGGACAGATACGCAGTATTTT
- | TRBJ1-1 | TRBV3-1/TRBV3-2 | - | CASSQRGGNTEAFF | TGTGCCAGCAGCCAAAGGGGAGGGAACACTGAAGCTTTCTTT
- | TRBJ1-5 | TRBV19 | - | CASSTGHHSNQPQHF | TGTGCCAGTAGTACCGGACATCATAGCAATCAGCCCCAGCATTTT
- | TRBJ1-5 | TRBV6-5 | TRBD1 | CASRRDRGINQPQHF | TGTGCCAGCAGACGGGACAGGGGGATCAATCAGCCCCAGCATTTT
- | TRBJ1-2 | TRBV6-1 | - | CASSELGEGGGYTF | TGTGCCAGCAGTGAACTGGGGGAAGGGGGTGGCTACACCTTC
once | TRBJ2-3 | TRBV7-3 | TRBD1 | CASSPSTGGADTQYF | TGTGCCAGCAGCCCCTCGACAGGGGGCGCAGATACGCAGTATTTT
- | TRBJ1-3 | TRBV6-5 | - | CASRRPTESGNTIYF | TGTGCCAGCAGGAGACCGACAGAATCTGGAAACACCATATATTTT
- | TRBJ1-2 | TRBV25-1 | TRBD1 | CASSKSGGRGSGYTF | TGTGCCAGCAGTAAATCAGGGGGAAGGGGTAGTGGCTACACCTTC
- | TRBJ2-2 | TRBV7-9 | TRBD1 | CASSLGSLTGGSGELFF | TGTGCCAGCAGCTTAGGTAGTCTCACAGGGGGCTCCGGGGAGCTGTTTTTT
- | TRBJ1-3 | TRBV30 | TRBD1 | CAWAQFRTGYVSGNTIYF | TGTGCCTGGGCTCAATTCCGGACAGGGTACGTCTCTGGAAACACCATATATTTT
- | TRBJ1-2 | TRBV4-3 | TRBD1 | CASSQDGNRGGYTF | TGCGCCAGCAGCCAAGATGGGAACAGGGGTGGCTACACCTTC
few | TRBJ2-2 | TRBV4-3 | - | CASSQVAGLPVPGELFF | TGCGCCAGCAGCCAAGTCGCGGGACTGCCCGTCCCCGGGGAGCTGTTTTTT
- | TRBJ1-5 | TRBV7-2 | - | CASSLASDSYSAQHF | TGTGCCAGCAGCTTAGCCTCGGACAGCTACTCGGCCCAGCATTTT
- | TRBJ1-2 | TRBV3-1/TRBV3-2 | - | CASSQQGPGGGYTF | TGTGCCAGCAGCCAACAGGGACCGGGGGGTGGCTACACCTTC
once | TRBJ1-5 | TRBV13 | TRBD1 | CASSKDRRQPQHF | TGTGCCAGCAGCAAGGACAGGAGACAGCCCCAGCATTTT
- | TRBJ2-5 | TRBV29-1 | - | CSVDRGRGETQYF | TGCAGCGTTGACAGGGGAAGGGGAGAGACCCAGTACTTC
- | TRBJ1-2 | TRBV4-1 | - | CASSQSGGDYGYTF | TGCGCCAGCAGCCAATCCGGGGGTGACTATGGCTACACCTTC
- | TRBJ1-1 | TRBV14 | - | CASSQAWRNTEAFF | TGTGCCAGCAGCCAAGCTTGGAGAAACACTGAAGCTTTCTTT
- | TRBJ1-1 | TRBV27 | - | CASSPRWGNTEAFF | TGTGCCAGCAGTCCAAGGTGGGGCAACACTGAAGCTTTCTTT
- | TRBJ1-2 | TRBV27 | - | CASSEGQSLYGYTF | TGTGCCAGCAGCGAAGGACAATCACTCTATGGCTACACCTTC
- | TRBJ1-1 | TRBV9 | - | CASSRDRITEAFF | TGTGCCAGCAGCCGAGACAGGATCACTGAAGCTTTCTTT
- | TRBJ2-7 | TRBV28 | - | CASSRQREQYF | TGTGCCAGCAGTCGCCAACGGGAGCAGTACTTC
- | TRBJ2-7 | TRBV28 | TRBD2 | CASSFMASGLSYEQYF | TGTGCCAGCAGTTTTATGGCTAGCGGTCTATCCTACGAGCAGTACTTC
- | TRBJ1-3 | TRBV13 | - | CASSFTTGHSGNTIYF | TGTGCCAGCAGCTTTACAACAGGGCACTCTGGAAACACCATATATTTT